Ten or more counts support the clone carrying this TCR beta chain. Its cognate antigen is unknown. This entry is derived from a study of metastatic and nonmetastatic thyroid tumors. Study as a whole: Across blood and tumor or nodule tissue, repertoires from malignant and benign thyroid patients were compared with one another.

Study findings and constraints: Benign nodules reportedly had significantly lower TCR beta diversity than malignant thyroid tumors in blood and tumor.

In the authors' workflow: A classifier for distant metastasis in papillary thyroid cancer was constructed using CDR3 differences observed across clinicopathological groups. TCRdb used MiXCR to call clones anew from the PCR reads. TCRdb's processing, not the authors', yielded these V and J calls. The sample consists of 30,000 to 40,000 clones, 13% of them appearing once. This CDR3 is 14 amino acids long. The V gene lost 8 bases and the J gene lost 4 bases, with 16 bases spanning the gap. From germline, CDR1 is MNHNS and CDR2 SASEGT. No treatment of any kind had been given to any patient before thyroid surgery.

Sequenced sample: blood. The genes are TRBV6-1 and TRBJ2-3, with D hard to call. The sequence was collected from a female donor with papillary thyroid cancer or a benign thyroid nodule (not recorded which). Some clones in this sample may be carry-over from other donors' samples. The DNA of the CDR3 is TGTGCCAGCTCGTCGGCCGTTACCCCAGATACGCAGTATTTT. Translation gives CASSSAVTPDTQYF.